The entry below describes one TCR beta chain. Its antigen is not known. This entry comes from a study of vaccination and CD4 T cells after COVID-19. The length of the CDR3 is 15 residues. The V gene lost 2 bases and the J gene lost 6 bases, with 14 bases spanning the gap. Treatment meaning: approximately 11-day PBMC culture with coronavirus spike peptide pools or control peptides (ViraFEST assay). Oncomine TCR Beta short-read sequencing was applied to DNA from cultured CD4+ T cells. TCRdb used MiXCR to reprocess the PCR reads, holding one entry per CDR3 protein. The sample holds some 3,600 distinct CDR3 sequences, approximately 16% seen once.

The clonotype was recovered from a human donor who had recovered from COVID-19. This rearrangement joins TRBV12-3 or TRBV12-4 to TRBJ1-5, with D perhaps TRBD1 (5 bases). The sequencing input was CD4+ T cells from blood, cultured in vitro. The CDR3 spells CASSLSSTAPQPQHF. The CDR3 DNA follows: TGTGCCAGCAGTTTATCCTCGACAGCCCCTCAGCCCCAGCATTTT.